These 10 T cell receptor beta chains were all obtained from the same sample, sequenced in a study of shared clonotypes between healthy human individuals. TCRdb's copy holds only in-frame clones and misses some; the assay was immunoSEQ multiplex PCR. The table includes 800,000 to 1,200,000 clones, more than 75% detected once. The sample comprised memory CD4+ T cells from PBMCs. Subset noted: CD45RA-negative fraction. These receptors came from a man aged 18 to 30 in good health. Some clones in this sample may be carry-over from other donors' samples.

CDR3 bases: TGTGCCAGTAGAACCGAAGGGGGCCTGGTCCGGGGCTACACCTTC. Amino acids: CASRTEGGLVRGYTF. The chain is built from TRBV19 and TRBJ1-2; 7 bases match TRBD1. CDR3 size: 15 residues. J lost 8 bases, V lost 6 bases, and 15 bases had no gene match. Germline V gene data show CDR1 as LNHDA and CDR2 as SQIVND (reference sequence).

The rearrangement uses TRBV7-3 and TRBJ2-7; 13 nucleotides agree with TRBD2. The CDR3 loop spans 17 amino acids. Trimming at V came to 5 bases and at J to 4 bases, leaving 11 bases not matched to a gene. Germline assignment: CDR1 SGHTA and CDR2 FQGTGA. The DNA for the CDR3 is TGTGCCAGCAGCCAGGGGACTAGCGGGGCAAAATTGTACGAGCAGTACTTC. Amino acids: CASSQGTSGAKLYEQYF.

The chain combines TRBV6-6 with TRBJ2-3; the D gene could be TRBD1 or TRBD2 (7 bases each). The CDR3 sequence is 15 residues long. Germline V gene sequence: CDR1 MNHNY, CDR2 SVGAGI (reference sequence). V was shortened by 2 bases and J by 4 bases, with 13 bases between the two germline ends. CDR3 coding DNA: TGTGCCAGCAGTTACCGACAGGGAGGGCCAGATACGCAGTATTTT. Translating gives CASSYRQGGPDTQYF.

The rearrangement links TRBV4-1 to TRBJ2-5, with TRBD2 matching over 7 bases. Germline V gene sequence: CDR1 MGHRA, CDR2 YSYEKL. V shed 1 base, J shed 5 bases, and the junction held 13 bases outside the gene matches. The CDR3 contains 17 residues. The CDR3 sequence: CASSQGYSRTGGETQYF. The CDR3 DNA follows: TGCGCCAGCAGCCAAGGTTACTCCCGTACCGGGGGGGAGACCCAGTACTTC.

The gene calls are TRBV7-9 and TRBJ1-4, with D perhaps TRBD1 (6 bases). The V end lost 5 bases, the J end lost 6 bases, and 16 bases lay between the germline ends. Germline V gives CDR1 SEHNR, CDR2 FQNEAQ (reference sequence). The CDR3 length is 15 residues. The CDR3 here is CASSPSGGRDEKLFF. As DNA, the CDR3 is TGTGCCAGCAGCCCAAGTGGGGGCAGGGATGAAAAACTGTTTTTT.

This chain uses TRBV2 with TRBJ1-1; D call uncertain. The CDR3 is 13 residues long. CDR1 is SNHLY and CDR2 is FYNNEI in the germline V gene. V lost 8 bases and J lost 8, with 18 bases in between. CDR3 sequence (DNA): TGTGCCAGCCGCCCGACCGGTCTGAGGGAAGCTTTCTTT. Translated: CASRPTGLREAFF.

This chain links TRBV28 with TRBJ1-5, with no clear D. This CDR3 spans 20 amino acids. V shed 1 base and J shed 0 bases, with 22 bases lying between them. From germline, CDR1 is MDHEN and CDR2 SYDVKM. CDR3 loop: CASSLLREWELGYSNQPQHF. The CDR3 nucleotides are TGTGCCAGCAGTTTATTAAGGGAGTGGGAGTTGGGGTATAGCAATCAGCCCCAGCATTTT.

V usage is TRBV30 and J usage is TRBJ2-5; D is possibly TRBD2 (6 bases). The CDR3 has 14 amino acids. Trimming took 3 bases from V and 5 from J, leaving 16 bases between them. Germline V CDR1 and CDR2: GTSNPN, SVGIG (reference sequence). CDR3 region: CAWRRGASLETQYF. CDR3 DNA sequence: TGTGCCTGGAGGCGCGGGGCAAGCCTCGAGACCCAGTACTTC.

The V call is TRBV18, the J call TRBJ2-7; the D is unclear. V was cut by 1 base and J by 2 bases, with 6 bases left in between. This CDR3 region has 13 residues. Germline V gives CDR1 KGHSH, CDR2 LQKENI. CDR3 nucleotide sequence: TGTGCCAGCTCACCACTAGGCACCTACGAGCAGTACTTC. Its protein product is CASSPLGTYEQYF.

The V call is TRBV11-2, the J call TRBJ2-1; possible D gene TRBD2, 6 bases. Between the trimmed V and J ends, which lost 4 bases and 5 bases, there was a span of 18 bases. This CDR3 spans 16 amino acids. CDR1 is SGHAT and CDR2 is FQNNGV in the germline V gene. The CDR3 DNA reads TGTGCCAGCAGCTCGTCTGGGGGGAGGTGGCACAATGAGCAGTTCTTC. This gives the protein CASSSSGGRWHNEQFF.